This TCR beta chain was observed in a study of shared clonotypes between healthy human individuals (dated by TCRdb to 2018 to 2020). Context from the whole study: The cohort included a few men and a couple of women between 18 and 49 years of age. For each donor, CD4 naive and CD4 memory were each run on three plates, CD8 naive on two plates, and CD8 memory on one plate. To estimate repertoire size and how much clonotype sharing occurs between individuals, the study deeply sequenced the blood TCR repertoires of roughly 5 healthy adults. Libraries were prepared and TCR repertoires were sequenced by different laboratories using diverse techniques, in order to increase sequencing depth and limit assay-specific biases. Each donor's leukapheresis produced roughly between roughly 0.85 and 9.5 billion PBMCs.

On this clone: It lacks a known antigen. Base qualities were left out, and no much larger clone turns up one base away.

Using the deep immunoSEQ assay, TCR CDR3 regions were amplified from genomic DNA by multiplex PCR. Extracted genomic DNA from each cell subset was distributed evenly across all wells of several immunoSEQ 96-well plates, and each plate was treated as a replicate. For sorted subsets, each replicate PCR was loaded with approximately 190 ng genomic DNA, equivalent to 30,000 or so T cell genomes. Purified libraries were measured with a Qubit 3.0 fluorometer, size-checked on a Bioanalyzer 2100, and measured again with the KAPA Library Quantification kit. Every immunoSEQ 96-well plate was sequenced on a dedicated single-read 150-cycle Illumina NextSeq 550 flow cell. The study's processing was this. Because the immunoSEQ output held only junctional sequences and lacked quality scores, the filtering could not match the filtering applied to full-length reads. To assign V/J genes and CDR3, sequences were annotated using PyIR, a Python wrapper for IgBLAST v1.9, with IMGT germline references. Reads were removed for weak V/J assignments (E-value above 1e-6), missing CDR3, stop codons, out-of-frame junctions, or ambiguous translated residues. V3J clonotypes were defined by identical inferred V gene, J gene, and CDR3 amino acid sequence. The percentage overlap between two repertoires was calculated by dividing the number of shared unique clonotypes by the size of the smaller repertoire. Three approaches were used to assess repertoire richness: RTK rarefaction, the Chao1 estimator, and Recon v2.1 estimates of unobserved clonotypes. Generation probabilities were computed with OLGA for all TCRbeta clonotypes obtained by the gDNA method from four donors. TCRdb provides this immuneACCESS table in a form limited to in-frame rearrangements. Some clones are lacking; in checked studies, under half of them reflect an unresolved V gene, and why the rest are absent is not known. That table furnishes V, J and clone size, whereas the DNA furnished D and trimming. In all, the sample holds over a million clones, and roughly 96% of those were seen once. The ten largest clones capture approximately 1.1% of the sample.

What the study reported, not specific to this receptor: Because the study included a small number of donors, the genetic and exposure-history diversity represented was limited. Incomplete sequencing was indicated by rarefaction of sorted-subset datasets, despite the large sequencing depth. Sampling was restricted to blood, and TCR repertoires in tissue are likely to differ from TCR repertoires in blood. When several donors were compared, the shared fraction of clonotypes was about 5.4% for naive CD4, 3.5% to 4% for naive CD8, 2.3% for memory CD4, and under 0.5% for memory CD8. Higher generation probabilities were observed for clonotypes shared by all four sorted-subset donors than for non-shared clonotypes. Pairwise subsampling led to the expectation that sequencing depth would affect the degree of clonotype sharing among donors. Larger estimated clonotype richness was generally found for naive subsets than for memory subsets.

Healthy HIV-negative adults with no recently reported acute infections or vaccinations were included as donors. Every donor was a Caucasian adult living in Nashville, Tennessee, USA. Magnetic negative selection was used to enrich CD4+ T cells, after which naive cells were positively selected on CD45RA and the negative fraction became the memory subset. Blood was collected by leukapheresis, and PBMCs were isolated by Ficoll-Histopaque density gradient centrifugation and then cryopreserved in liquid nitrogen vapor phase. Purity and quantity of every magnetically sorted T cell population were checked by analytical flow cytometry. Each sorted fraction had its genomic DNA isolated and then quantified by UV absorbance on a Nanodrop 2000c. CDR1 KGHSH and CDR2 LQKENI are derived from the germline V gene. Here V drops 6 bases and J drops 12 bases, and the junction holds 17 bases not matched to any gene. The CDR3, from cysteine to phenylalanine, totals 15 residues. The read is trimmed to its CDR3 DNA, 45 bases read in frame from base 1.

The V and J genes are TRBV18 and TRBJ2-1, and TRBD2 aligns with 7 junction nucleotides. The receptor's source is a man aged 25 to 45 in good health. Source material: naive CD4+ T cells sorted from blood. The cell subset or site label corresponds to: CD45RA+ positively selected. The CDR3 protein sequence reads: CASSGGTNTHNWQFF. At the DNA level, the sequence is TGTGCCAGCTCGGGCGGGACTAACACCCACAATTGGCAGTTCTTC.